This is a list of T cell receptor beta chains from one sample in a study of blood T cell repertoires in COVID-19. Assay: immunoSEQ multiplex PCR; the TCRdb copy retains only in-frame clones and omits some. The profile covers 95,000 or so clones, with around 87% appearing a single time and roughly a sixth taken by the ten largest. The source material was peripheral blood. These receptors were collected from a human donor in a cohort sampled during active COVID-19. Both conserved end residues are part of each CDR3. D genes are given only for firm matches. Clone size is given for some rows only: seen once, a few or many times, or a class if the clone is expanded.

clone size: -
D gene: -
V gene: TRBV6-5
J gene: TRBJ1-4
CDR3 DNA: TGTGCCAGCAGTCCCCTTAGCGAAAAACTGTTTTTT
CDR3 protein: CASSPLSEKLFF

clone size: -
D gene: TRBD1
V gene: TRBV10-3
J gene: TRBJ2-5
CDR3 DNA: TGTGCCATCAGTGAAATAGGCAGGGGGTCTAGGGAGACCCAGTACTTC
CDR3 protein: CAISEIGRGSRETQYF

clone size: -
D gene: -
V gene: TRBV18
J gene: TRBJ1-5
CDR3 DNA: TGTGCCAGCTCGCCAACAGATCAGCCCCAGCATTTT
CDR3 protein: CASSPTDQPQHF

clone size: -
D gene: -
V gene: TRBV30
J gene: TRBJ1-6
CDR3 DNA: TGTGCCTGGAGCTTACTGAGCTCCTATAATTCACCCCTCCACTTT
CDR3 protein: CAWSLLSSYNSPLHF

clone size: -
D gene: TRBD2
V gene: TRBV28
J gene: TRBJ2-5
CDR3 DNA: TGTGCCAGCAGTACAAGACTAGCGGGGGGCCCCCACCAAGAGACCCAGTACTTC
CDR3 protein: CASSTRLAGGPHQETQYF

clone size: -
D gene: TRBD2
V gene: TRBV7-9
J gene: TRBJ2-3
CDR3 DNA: TGTGCCAGCAGCTTGACTAGCGGGGGCACAGATACGCAGTATTTT
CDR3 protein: CASSLTSGGTDTQYF

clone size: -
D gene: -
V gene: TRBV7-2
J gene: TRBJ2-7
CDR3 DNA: TGTGCCAGCAGCCCCGGGTACGAGCAGTACTTC
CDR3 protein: CASSPGYEQYF

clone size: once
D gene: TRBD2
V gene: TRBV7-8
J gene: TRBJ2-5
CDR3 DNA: TGTGCCAGCAGCCTCGGACTAGCGGGGGGAATAGAGACCCAGTACTTC
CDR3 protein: CASSLGLAGGIETQYF

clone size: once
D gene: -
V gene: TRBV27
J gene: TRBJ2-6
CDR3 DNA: TGTGCCAGCAGTTTCGGACTAACTGGCTCTGGGGCCAACGTCCTGACTTTC
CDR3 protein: CASSFGLTGSGANVLTF

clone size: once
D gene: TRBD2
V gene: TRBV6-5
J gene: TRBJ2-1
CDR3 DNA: TGTGCCACCGCCCGGACTAGCGCGTACAATGAGCAGTTCTTC
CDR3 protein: CATARTSAYNEQFF

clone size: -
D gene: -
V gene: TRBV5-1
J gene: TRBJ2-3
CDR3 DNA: TGCGCCTCCACACGCGGGCGGGCAGATACGCAGTATTTT
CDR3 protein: CASTRGRADTQYF

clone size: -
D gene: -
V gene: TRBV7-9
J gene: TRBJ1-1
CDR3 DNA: TGTGCCAGCAGCTTAGATCGACAGGAAGCTTTCTTT
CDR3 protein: CASSLDRQEAFF

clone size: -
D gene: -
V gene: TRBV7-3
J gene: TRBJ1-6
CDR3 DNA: TGTGCCAGCAGCTTAGGAGGGGCTGGCTCACCCCTCCACTTT
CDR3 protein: CASSLGGAGSPLHF

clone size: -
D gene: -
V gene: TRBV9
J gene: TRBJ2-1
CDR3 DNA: TGTGCCAGCAGCGTAGTCGGGGGCTCCTACAATGAGCAGTTCTTC
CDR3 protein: CASSVVGGSYNEQFF

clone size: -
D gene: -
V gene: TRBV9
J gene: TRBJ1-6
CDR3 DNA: TGTGCCAGCAGCGTAGGGGCCGTGAATTCACCCCTCCACTTT
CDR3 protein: CASSVGAVNSPLHF

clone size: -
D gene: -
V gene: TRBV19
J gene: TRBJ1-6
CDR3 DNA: TGTGCCAGTAGTACTTTCCAGGGGAATTCACCCCTCCACTTT
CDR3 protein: CASSTFQGNSPLHF

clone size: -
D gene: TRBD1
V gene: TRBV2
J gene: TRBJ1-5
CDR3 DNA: TGTGCCAGCAGTCGGGACAGGCGGAATCAGCCCCAGCATTTT
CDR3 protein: CASSRDRRNQPQHF

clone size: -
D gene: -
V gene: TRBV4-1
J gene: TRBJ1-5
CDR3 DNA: TGCGCCAGCAGCCAGTTCGGACAGAACAATCAGCCCCAGCATTTT
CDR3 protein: CASSQFGQNNQPQHF

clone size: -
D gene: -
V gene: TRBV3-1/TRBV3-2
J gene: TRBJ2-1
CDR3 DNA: TGTGCCAGCAGCTTCTTACAGGGAACCAATGAGCAGTTCTTC
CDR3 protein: CASSFLQGTNEQFF

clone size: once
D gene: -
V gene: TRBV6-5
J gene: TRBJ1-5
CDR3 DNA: TGTGCCAGCAGGAAAGGCAGGGTGGATCAGCCCCAGCATTTT
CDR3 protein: CASRKGRVDQPQHF

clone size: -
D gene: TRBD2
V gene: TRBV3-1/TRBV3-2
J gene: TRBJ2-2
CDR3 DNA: TGTGCCAGCAGCCAACTAGCGGGGGAGGACACCGGGGAGCTGTTTTTT
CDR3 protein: CASSQLAGEDTGELFF

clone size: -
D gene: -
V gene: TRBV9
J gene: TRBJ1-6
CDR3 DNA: TGTGCCAGCAGCGTAGCTGGAGGGAATTCACCCCTCCACTTT
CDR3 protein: CASSVAGGNSPLHF

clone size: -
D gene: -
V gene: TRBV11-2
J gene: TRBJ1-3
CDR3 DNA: TGTGCCAGCAGACCCACAGGGAGGGGATCTGGAAACACCATATATTTT
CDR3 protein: CASRPTGRGSGNTIYF

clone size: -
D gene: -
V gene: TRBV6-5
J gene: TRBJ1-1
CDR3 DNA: TGTGCCAGCAGAACACAGAGTCAAGGTCCTGAAGCTTTCTTT
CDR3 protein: CASRTQSQGPEAFF

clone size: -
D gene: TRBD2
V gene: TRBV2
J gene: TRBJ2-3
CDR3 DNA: TGTGCCAGCAGGAGGTTAGCGGGGAGCACAGATACGCAGTATTTT
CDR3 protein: CASRRLAGSTDTQYF

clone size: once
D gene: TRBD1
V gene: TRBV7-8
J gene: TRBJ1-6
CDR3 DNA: TGTGCCAGCAGCTTAAAAGCTCAGACAGGGATAGATTTGAATTCACCCCTCCACTTT
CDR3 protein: CASSLKAQTGIDLNSPLHF

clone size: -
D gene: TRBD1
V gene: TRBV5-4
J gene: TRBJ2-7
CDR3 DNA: TGTGCCAGCAGCTTGGTAGGACAGGGTTACGAGCAGTACTTC
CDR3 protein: CASSLVGQGYEQYF

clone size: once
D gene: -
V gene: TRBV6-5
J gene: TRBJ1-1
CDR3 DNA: TGTGCCAGCAGTTACCGGGCGGGCCCTGAAGCTTTCTTT
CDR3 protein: CASSYRAGPEAFF

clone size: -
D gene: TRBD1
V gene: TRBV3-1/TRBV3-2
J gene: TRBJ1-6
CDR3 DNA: TGTGCCAGCAGCCAAGATTACAAAGGGGGCATGTATAATTCACCCCTCCACTTT
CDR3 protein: CASSQDYKGGMYNSPLHF

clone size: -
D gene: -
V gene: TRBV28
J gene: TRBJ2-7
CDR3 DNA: TGTGCCAGCAGTACCGTAAACTCCGAGCAGTACTTC
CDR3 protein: CASSTVNSEQYF

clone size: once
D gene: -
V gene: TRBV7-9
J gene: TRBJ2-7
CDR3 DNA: TGTGCCAGCAGCCCATGGACAGCCGCCTACGAGCAGTACTTC
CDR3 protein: CASSPWTAAYEQYF

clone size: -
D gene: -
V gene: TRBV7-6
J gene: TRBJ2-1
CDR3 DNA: TGTGCCAGCAGCCCGACCGGAGAACCAGTCCGTTCCTACAATGAGCAGTTCTTC
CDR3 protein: CASSPTGEPVRSYNEQFF

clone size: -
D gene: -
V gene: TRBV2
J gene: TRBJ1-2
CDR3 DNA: TGTGCCAGCAGCCAAATTAACTATGGCTACACCTTC
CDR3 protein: CASSQINYGYTF

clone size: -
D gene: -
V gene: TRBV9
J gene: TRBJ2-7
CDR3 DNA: TGTGCCAGCAGCGTAGAGGCAGGGGCACCCTACGAGCAGTACTTC
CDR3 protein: CASSVEAGAPYEQYF

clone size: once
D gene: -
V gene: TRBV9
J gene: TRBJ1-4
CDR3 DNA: TGTGCCAGCAGCGTCCGTCCGGGGGGCTTTAATGAAAAACTGTTTTTT
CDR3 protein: CASSVRPGGFNEKLFF

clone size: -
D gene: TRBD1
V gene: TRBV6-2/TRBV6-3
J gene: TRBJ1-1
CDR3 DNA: TGTGCCAGCAGTCATCGACAGGGGAGGGGCATGAACACTGAAGCTTTCTTT
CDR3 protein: CASSHRQGRGMNTEAFF

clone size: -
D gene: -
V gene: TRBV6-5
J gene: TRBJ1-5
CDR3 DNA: TGTGCCATCCTCTCCTCCCCGGATCAGCCCCAGCATTTT
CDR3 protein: CAILSSPDQPQHF

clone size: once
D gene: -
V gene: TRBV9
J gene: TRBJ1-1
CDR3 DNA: TGTGCCAGCAGCGTAATGGACTTCACTGAAGCTTTCTTT
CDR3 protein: CASSVMDFTEAFF

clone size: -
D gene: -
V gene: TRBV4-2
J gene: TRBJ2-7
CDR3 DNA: TGTGCCAGCAGCCAAGTATTGGGCGGAGGCTACGAGCAGTACTTC
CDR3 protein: CASSQVLGGGYEQYF

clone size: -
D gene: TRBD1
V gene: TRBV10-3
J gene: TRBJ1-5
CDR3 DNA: TGTGCCATCAGTGACGGACAGGGGAATCAGCCCCAGCATTTT
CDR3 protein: CAISDGQGNQPQHF